Described below is a single T cell receptor (beta chain) sequence and its context. These data come from a study of blood T cell repertoires in COVID-19. About the study: The United States, Italy and Spain provided the acute and convalescent COVID-19 samples. From T cells, B-cell-depleted T cells, or PBMCs came the material, which was cDNA or gDNA.

This CDR3 comprises 12 residues. Germline lookup yields CDR1 LGHNT and CDR2 FRNRAP. V dropped 3 bases and J dropped 7 bases, with 8 bases sitting between them. Original processing methods: Estimates of nucleated cell counts were drawn from the amplification of reference gene primers. Data came from immunoSEQ multiplex PCR; TCRdb stores just in-frame clones and leaves some out. The V and J calls and the clone size are those of that table, but D and trimming were determined from the DNA. The table includes 84,000 or so clones, approximately 80% detected once. The clonotype originates from a human donor in a cohort sampled during active COVID-19. The sample comprised peripheral blood. V gene TRBV12-5 combines with J gene TRBJ2-3; D not resolved. CDR3 in amino acids: CASGFELNTQYF. The CDR3 nucleotides read TGTGCTAGTGGTTTCGAACTAAATACGCAGTATTTT.